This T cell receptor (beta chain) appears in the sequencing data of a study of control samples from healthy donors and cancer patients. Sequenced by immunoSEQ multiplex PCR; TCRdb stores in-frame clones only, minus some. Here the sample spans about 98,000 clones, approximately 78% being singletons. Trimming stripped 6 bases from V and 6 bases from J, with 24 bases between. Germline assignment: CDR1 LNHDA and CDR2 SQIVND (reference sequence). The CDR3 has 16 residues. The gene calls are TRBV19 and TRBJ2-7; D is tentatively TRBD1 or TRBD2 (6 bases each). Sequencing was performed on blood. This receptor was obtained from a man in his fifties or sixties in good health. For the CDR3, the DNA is TGTGCCAGTAGCCGACCCTCGGGGGCAGGGGAGATCGAGCAGTACTTC. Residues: CASSRPSGAGEIEQYF. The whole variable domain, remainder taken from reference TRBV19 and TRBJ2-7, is DGGITQSPKYLFRKEGQNVTLSCEQNLNHDAMYWYRQDPGQGLRLIYYSQIVNDFQKGDIAEGYSVSREKKESFPLTVTSAQKNPTAFYLCASSRPSGAGEIEQYFGPGTRLTVT.